The sequence of this T cell receptor (beta chain) was determined in a study of human T cells and chemical hapten exposure. As for the study in general: Affected patients, primarily female, had alopecia areata, totalis or universalis.

Looked up from germline, CDR1 is SGHRS and CDR2 is YFSETQ. The V end was cut by 4 bases, the J end by 5 bases, with 18 bases between. The CDR3 sequence is 15 residues long. This clonotype was observed at least ten times. Via MiXCR, TCRdb re-called the RACE reads, giving one row per CDR3 protein. The data show more than 90,000 distinct CDR3 sequences, about an eighth seen once. As for time point: patch test 2, 6 weeks after DPC sensitization. Treatment noted: therapeutic diphenylcyclopropenone sensitization with weekly scalp DPC. The source of this sequence is a woman in her thirties or forties with alopecia areata. Some clones in this sample may be carry-over from other donors' samples. The specimen was whole blood, collected in connection with sensitization to the hapten diphenylcyclopropenone (DPC). This sequence joins TRBV5-1 and TRBJ1-1; D call uncertain. The CDR3 coding sequence is TGCGCCAGCAGCCGTACGGTGCCGCCGGGTACTGAAGCTTTCTTT. Protein sequence: CASSRTVPPGTEAFF.